This T cell receptor beta chain was documented in a study of T cells after yellow fever vaccination. The wider study: With SMART-Seq v4 Ultra Low Input, the fractions containing low cell numbers were prepared. Study conclusions and caveats: Contamination by abundant bulk-population clonotypes could be present in FACS-sorted repertoires.

V lost 0 bases and J lost 7, with 11 bases in between. CDR1 and CDR2 (germline): SGHRS, YFSETQ. This CDR3 is 15 amino acids long. This clonotype turned up a few times. Its specificity is unknown. Production of TCR cDNA was by 5'RACE template switching, which also added a universal primer site and UMIs. TCRdb processed the 5' RACE reads anew with MiXCR; each CDR3 protein has one entry. This sample carries hundreds of thousands of distinct CDR3 sequences, around 3.6% of them seen once, and the ten largest clones take 20% to 25%. The clonotype was recovered from a man between 18 and 29 years old who received the YFV17D yellow fever vaccine. The sequencing used PBMCs, collected on the day of the yellow fever booster vaccination. This rearrangement joins TRBV5-1 to TRBJ1-6; D not resolved. DNA of the CDR3: TGCGCCAGCAGCTTGGGAAGCGCAAGGAATTCACCCCTCCACTTT. Its protein is CASSLGSARNSPLHF.